This TCR beta chain was sequenced for a study of identical twins. This clonotype appeared a single time. No antigen is known for it. The CDR3 is made up of 13 amino acids. V lost 3 bases, J lost 1 base, and 5 bases lay in between. Germline V lookup: CDR1 SGDLS, CDR2 YYNGEE. General study points: Analyses of zero insertions could be partly confounded by invariant MAIT and iNKT cells. Fewer insertions were carried by abundant cord blood beta clonotypes, but none was seen in memory repertoires.

The cDNA had a unique molecular identifier and a template-switch universal primer site. TCRdb called the 5' RACE reads again in MiXCR, with one record for every CDR3 protein. Of under 450,000 distinct CDR3 sequences listed, 18% are singletons. The source of this sequence is a middle-aged man in good health. J is TRBJ2-4 and V is TRBV9; D gene uncertain. The sequencing sample was made of naive T cells sorted from blood. CDR3 coding DNA: TGTGCCAGCAGCGCCGGCGCCAAAAACATTCAGTACTTC. Encoded protein: CASSAGAKNIQYF. Filled out from reference TRBV9 and TRBJ2-4, the complete variable domain reads DSGVTQTPKHLITATGQRVTLRCSPRSGDLSVYWYQQSLDQGLQFLIQYYNGEERAKGNILERFSAQQFPDLHSELNLSSLELGDSALYFCASSAGAKNIQYFGAGTRLSVL.